This section outlines one T cell receptor (beta chain) sequence together with its context. As yet, its antigen is unknown. Profiling relied on immunoSEQ multiplex PCR, and the TCRdb table lists in-frame clones only, not all of them. The sample lists about 1.5 million clones; approximately 98% were seen once. This entry is derived from a study of shared clonotypes between healthy human individuals. The wider study: The study enrolled a couple of women and three men aged 18 to 49. Findings and limits, study-wide: The donor pool, a small one, limited the genetic and exposure-history diversity represented. Memory subsets had estimated richness that was generally smaller than that of naive subsets.

CDR1 is SNHLY and CDR2 is FYNNEI in the germline V gene. V was cut by 7 bases and J by 5 bases, with 14 bases left in between. The CDR3 runs to 13 residues. The chain combines TRBV2 with TRBJ2-5; tentative D call: TRBD1 (6 bases). What was sequenced was naive CD4+ T cells sorted from blood. Subset of the sample: CD45RA+ positively selected. This TCR derives from a man under 40 in good health. The CDR3 here is CASNILQGETQYF. CDR3 DNA sequence: TGTGCCAGCAATATACTCCAGGGGGAGACCCAGTACTTC.